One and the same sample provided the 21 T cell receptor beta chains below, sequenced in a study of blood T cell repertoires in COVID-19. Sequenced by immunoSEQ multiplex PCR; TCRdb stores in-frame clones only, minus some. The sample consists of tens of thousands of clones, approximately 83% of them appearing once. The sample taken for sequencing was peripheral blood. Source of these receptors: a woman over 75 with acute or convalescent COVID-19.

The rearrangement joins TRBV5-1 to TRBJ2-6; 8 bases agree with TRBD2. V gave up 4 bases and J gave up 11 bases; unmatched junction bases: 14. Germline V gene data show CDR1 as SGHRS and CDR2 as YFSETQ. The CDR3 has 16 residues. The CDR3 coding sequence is TGCGCCAGCAGCCCCGCCGCGGGGGGTGCGGGAGACGTCCTGACTTTC. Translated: CASSPAAGGAGDVLTF.

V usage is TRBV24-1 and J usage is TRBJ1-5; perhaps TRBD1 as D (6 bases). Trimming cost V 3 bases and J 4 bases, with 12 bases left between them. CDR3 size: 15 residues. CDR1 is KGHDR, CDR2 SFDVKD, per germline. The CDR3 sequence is CATSDEQGGNQPQHF. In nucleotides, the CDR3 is TGTGCCACCAGTGATGAACAGGGTGGAAATCAGCCCCAGCATTTT.

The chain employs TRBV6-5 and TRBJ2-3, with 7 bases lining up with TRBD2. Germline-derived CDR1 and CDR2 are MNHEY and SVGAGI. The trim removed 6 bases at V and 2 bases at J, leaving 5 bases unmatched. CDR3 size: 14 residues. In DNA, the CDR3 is TGTGCCAGCAGGGCCCTAGCGGACACAGATACGCAGTATTTT. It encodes CASRALADTDTQYF.

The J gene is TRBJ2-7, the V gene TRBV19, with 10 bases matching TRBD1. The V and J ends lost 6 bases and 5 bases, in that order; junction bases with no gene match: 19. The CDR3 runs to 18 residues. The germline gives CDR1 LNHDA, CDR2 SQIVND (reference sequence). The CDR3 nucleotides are TGTGCCAGTAGCCCAACCCGAACGTCTGGGACAGGGGTAAACGAGCAGTACTTC. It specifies CASSPTRTSGTGVNEQYF. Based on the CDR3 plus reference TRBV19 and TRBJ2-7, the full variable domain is DGGITQSPKYLFRKEGQNVTLSCEQNLNHDAMYWYRQDPGQGLRLIYYSQIVNDFQKGDIAEGYSVSREKKESFPLTVTSAQKNPTAFYLCASSPTRTSGTGVNEQYFGPGTRLTVT.

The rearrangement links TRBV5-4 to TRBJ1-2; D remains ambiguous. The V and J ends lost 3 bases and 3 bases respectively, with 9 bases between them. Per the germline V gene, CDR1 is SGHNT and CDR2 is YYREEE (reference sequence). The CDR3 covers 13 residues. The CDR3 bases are TGTGCCAGCAGCTCCTGGACTGACTATGGCTACACCTTC. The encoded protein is CASSSWTDYGYTF.

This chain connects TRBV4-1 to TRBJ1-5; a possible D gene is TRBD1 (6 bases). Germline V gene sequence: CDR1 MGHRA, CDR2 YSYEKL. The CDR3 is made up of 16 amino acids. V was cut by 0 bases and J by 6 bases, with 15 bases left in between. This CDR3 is CASSQDRGQIGQPQHF. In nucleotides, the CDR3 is TGCGCCAGCAGCCAAGATCGGGGACAAATCGGTCAGCCCCAGCATTTT.

In nucleotides, the CDR3 is TGTGCCAGCGGGCAGCAGGGGCTTTCACCCCTCCACTTT. Translating it yields CASGQQGLSPLHF. This sequence joins TRBV27 and TRBJ1-6; tentatively, D is TRBD1 (6 bases). Trimming pared 8 bases from V and 9 bases from J, leaving 14 bases between. The CDR3 spans 13 residues. Germline V gives CDR1 MNHEY, CDR2 SMNVEV (reference sequence).

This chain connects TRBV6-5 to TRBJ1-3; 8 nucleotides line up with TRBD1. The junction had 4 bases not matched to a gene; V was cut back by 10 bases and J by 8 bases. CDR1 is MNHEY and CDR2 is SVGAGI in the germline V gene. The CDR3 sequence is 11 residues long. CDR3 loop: CATGQGHTIYF. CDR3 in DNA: TGTGCCACCGGACAGGGACACACCATATATTTT.

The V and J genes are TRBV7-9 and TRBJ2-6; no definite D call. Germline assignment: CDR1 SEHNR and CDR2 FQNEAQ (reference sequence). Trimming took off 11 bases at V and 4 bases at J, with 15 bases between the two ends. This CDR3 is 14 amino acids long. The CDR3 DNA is TGTGCCGGCGTGGCGGCGGTCGGGGCCAACGTCCTGACTTTC. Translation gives CAGVAAVGANVLTF. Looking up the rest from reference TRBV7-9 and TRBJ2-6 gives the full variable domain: DTGVSQNPRHKITKRGQNVTFRCDPISEHNRLYWYRQTLGQGPEFLTYFQNEAQLEKSRLLSDRFSAERPKGSFSTLEIQRTEQGDSAMYLCAGVAAVGANVLTFGAGSRLTVL.

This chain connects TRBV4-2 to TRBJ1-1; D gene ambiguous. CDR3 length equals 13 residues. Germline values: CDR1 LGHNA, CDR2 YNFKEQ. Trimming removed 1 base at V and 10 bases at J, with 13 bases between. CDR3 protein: CASSQGEHYGAFF. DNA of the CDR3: TGTGCCAGCAGCCAAGGAGAGCACTATGGAGCTTTCTTT.

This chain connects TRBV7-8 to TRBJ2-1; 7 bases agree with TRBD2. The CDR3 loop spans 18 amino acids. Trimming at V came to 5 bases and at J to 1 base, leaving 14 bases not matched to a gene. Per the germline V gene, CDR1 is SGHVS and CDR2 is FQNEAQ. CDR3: CASSRTRLALGSYNEQFF. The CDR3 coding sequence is TGTGCCAGCAGCCGAACACGACTAGCTCTAGGGTCCTACAATGAGCAGTTCTTC.

The CDR3 protein is CASSIGQGRMNTEAFF. CDR3 bases: TGTGCCAGTAGTATAGGACAGGGGCGTATGAACACTGAAGCTTTCTTT. The V gene is TRBV19, the J gene TRBJ1-1; 8 bases align to TRBD1. CDR3 length: 16 residues. The junction had 4 bases not matched to a gene; V was cut back by 1 base and J by 0 bases. CDR1 is LNHDA, CDR2 SQIVND, per germline (reference sequence).

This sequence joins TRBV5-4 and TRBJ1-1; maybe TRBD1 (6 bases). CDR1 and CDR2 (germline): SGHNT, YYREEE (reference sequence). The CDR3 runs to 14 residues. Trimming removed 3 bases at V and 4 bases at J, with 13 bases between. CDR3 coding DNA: TGTGCCAGCAGCTCGCAGGGGATTAGCACTGAAGCTTTCTTT. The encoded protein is CASSSQGISTEAFF.

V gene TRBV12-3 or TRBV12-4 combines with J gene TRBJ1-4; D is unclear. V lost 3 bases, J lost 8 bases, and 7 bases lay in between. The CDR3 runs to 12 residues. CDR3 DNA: TGTGCCAGCAGTTTTTTTCGGGAAAAACTGTTTTTT. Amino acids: CASSFFREKLFF.

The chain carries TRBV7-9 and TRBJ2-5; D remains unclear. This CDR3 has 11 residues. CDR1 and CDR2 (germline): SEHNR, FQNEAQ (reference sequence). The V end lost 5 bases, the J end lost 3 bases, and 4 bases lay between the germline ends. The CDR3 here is CASSQKETQYF. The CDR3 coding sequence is TGTGCCAGCAGCCAAAAAGAGACCCAGTACTTC. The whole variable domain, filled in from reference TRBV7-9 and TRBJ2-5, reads DTGVSQNPRHKITKRGQNVTFRCDPISEHNRLYWYRQTLGQGPEFLTYFQNEAQLEKSRLLSDRFSAERPKGSFSTLEIQRTEQGDSAMYLCASSQKETQYFGPGTRLLVL.

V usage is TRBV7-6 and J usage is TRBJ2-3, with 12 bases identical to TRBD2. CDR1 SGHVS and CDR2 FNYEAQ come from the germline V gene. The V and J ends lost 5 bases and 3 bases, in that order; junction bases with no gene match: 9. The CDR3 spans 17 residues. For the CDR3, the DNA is TGTGCCAGCAGCCGGACTAGCGGGGTGGCTCGTACAGATACGCAGTATTTT. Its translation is CASSRTSGVARTDTQYF.

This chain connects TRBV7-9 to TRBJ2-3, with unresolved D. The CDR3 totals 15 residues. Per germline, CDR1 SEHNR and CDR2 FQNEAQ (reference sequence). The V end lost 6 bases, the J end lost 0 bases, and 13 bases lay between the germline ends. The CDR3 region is CASSSTTTSTDTQYF. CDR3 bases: TGTGCCAGCAGTTCGACAACAACTAGCACAGATACGCAGTATTTT. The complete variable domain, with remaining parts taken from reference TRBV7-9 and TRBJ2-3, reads DTGVSQNPRHKITKRGQNVTFRCDPISEHNRLYWYRQTLGQGPEFLTYFQNEAQLEKSRLLSDRFSAERPKGSFSTLEIQRTEQGDSAMYLCASSSTTTSTDTQYFGPGTRLTVL.

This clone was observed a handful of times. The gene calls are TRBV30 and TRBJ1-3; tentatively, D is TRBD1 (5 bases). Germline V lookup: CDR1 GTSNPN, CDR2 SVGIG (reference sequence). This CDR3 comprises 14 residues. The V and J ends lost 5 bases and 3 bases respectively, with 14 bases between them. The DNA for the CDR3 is TGTGCCTGGCAACGTCAGGGCTTTGGAAACACCATATATTTT. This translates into CAWQRQGFGNTIYF. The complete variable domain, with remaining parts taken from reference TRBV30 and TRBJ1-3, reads SQTIHQWPATLVQPVGSPLSLECTVEGTSNPNLYWYRQAAGRGLQLLFYSVGIGQISSEVPQNLSASRPQDRQFILSSKKLLLSDSGFYLCAWQRQGFGNTIYFGEGSWLTVV.

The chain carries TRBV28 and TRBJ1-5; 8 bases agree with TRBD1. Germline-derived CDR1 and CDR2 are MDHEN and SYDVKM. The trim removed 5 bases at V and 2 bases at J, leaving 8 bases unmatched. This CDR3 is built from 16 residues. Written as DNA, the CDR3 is TGTGCCAGCAGTGAGGACAGGGTGCGGGGCAATCAGCCCCAGCATTTT. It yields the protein CASSEDRVRGNQPQHF.

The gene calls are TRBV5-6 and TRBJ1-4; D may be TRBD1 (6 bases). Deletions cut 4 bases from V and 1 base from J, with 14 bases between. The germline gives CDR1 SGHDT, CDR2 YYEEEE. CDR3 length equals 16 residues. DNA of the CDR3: TGTGCCAGCAGCCCGGGAGGGGGGCGAACTAATGAAAAACTGTTTTTT. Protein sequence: CASSPGGGRTNEKLFF.

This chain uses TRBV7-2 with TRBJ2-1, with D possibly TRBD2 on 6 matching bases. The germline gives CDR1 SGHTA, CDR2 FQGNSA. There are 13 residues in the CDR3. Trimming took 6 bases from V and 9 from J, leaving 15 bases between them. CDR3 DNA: TGTGCCAGCAGGCCTACTTTCGGGAGTGAGCAGTTCTTC. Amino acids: CASRPTFGSEQFF.